These 2 T cell receptor beta chains came from one sample sequenced in a study of T cells in Graves' hyperthyroidism and ophthalmopathy. TCR beta CDR3 regions were amplified from RNA. First-round RT-PCR with HTBI primers amplified the TCR CDR3 region. Each CDR3 protein gets one entry after TCRdb re-called the multiplex PCR reads with MiXCR. The sample includes 600,000 to 900,000 distinct CDR3 sequences, 15% to 20% of them seen just once. The sequenced sample consisted of blood. The receptors shown here come from a man aged 18 to 35 with Graves' hyperthyroidism.

This rearrangement joins TRBV6-1 to TRBJ2-2; D is perhaps TRBD2 (6 bases). Germline values: CDR1 MNHNS, CDR2 SASEGT. The CDR3 sequence is 13 residues long. V dropped 6 bases and J dropped 6 bases, with 11 bases sitting between them. CDR3 loop: CASRGLLAGELFF. CDR3 DNA: TGTGCCAGCAGGGGACTCCTCGCCGGGGAGCTGTTTTTT.

This clonotype has ten or more counts. The chain joins TRBV6-1 to TRBJ2-1; 15 bases align to TRBD2. The trim removed 5 bases at V and 5 bases at J, leaving 4 bases unmatched. This CDR3 is built from 16 residues. CDR1 and CDR2 (germline): MNHNS, SASEGT. The CDR3: CASSSGTSGRNNEQFF. CDR3 in DNA: TGTGCCAGCAGTTCCGGGACTAGCGGGAGGAACAATGAGCAGTTCTTC.